The 4 T cell receptor beta chains reported below all come from one sample, sequenced in a study of CD8 T cells in ankylosing spondylitis. Via MiXCR, TCRdb re-called the 5' RACE reads, giving one row per CDR3 protein. This repertoire shows 130,000 or so distinct CDR3 sequences, approximately 17% found once; its top ten account for about 30%. These receptors lack a known antigen. Study-wide points: Several highly homologous variants made up a TCR beta motif that seemed to typify ankylosing spondylitis blood.

The sequenced sample consisted of blood, either unsorted or a sorted T cell fraction (not recorded which). The source is a male donor with ankylosing spondylitis.

This clonotype was counted between two and nine times. The chain couples TRBV12-3 or TRBV12-4 to TRBJ2-7; 7 bases fit TRBD2. The CDR3 loop spans 13 amino acids. The J segment lost 4 bases and the V segment lost 8 bases, leaving 8 bases of the junction unmatched. The CDR3 protein is CASRPGLDYEQYF. CDR3 sequence (DNA): TGTGCCAGCCGCCCAGGACTAGATTACGAGCAGTACTTC.

This clonotype has more than one count but fewer than ten. The chain has TRBV27 and TRBJ1-2, with D possibly TRBD1 on 5 matching bases. V lost 3 bases, J lost 4 bases, and 9 bases lay in between. Germline CDR1 reads MNHEY; CDR2 reads SMNVEV (reference sequence). This CDR3 spans 13 amino acids. The CDR3 DNA reads TGTGCCAGCAGTTTTCAGGGACCCTATGGCTACACCTTC. This sequence encodes CASSFQGPYGYTF.

The chain's CDR3 is CASSVAVNTEAFF. The CDR3 coding sequence is TGTGCCAGCAGTGTCGCGGTGAACACTGAAGCTTTCTTT. V and J are TRBV25-1 and TRBJ1-1; D is unresolved. This CDR3 has 13 residues. Germline V gives CDR1 MGHDK, CDR2 SYGVNS. V was shortened by 4 bases and J by 0 bases, with 6 bases between the two germline ends.

A few counts support this clonotype. CDR3 sequence: CATSLLAGVKFF. The CDR3 DNA reads as TGTGCCACCAGCCTACTAGCGGGAGTGAAGTTCTTC. V usage is TRBV15 and J usage is TRBJ2-1; 11 bases fit TRBD2. CDR1 and CDR2 (germline): LNHNV, YYDKDF (reference sequence). With 5 bases clipped from V and 14 bases from J, the junction kept 5 bases outside the gene matches. This CDR3 region has 12 residues.